This T cell receptor (beta chain) was sequenced during a study of cytomegalovirus exposure and HLA in healthy donors. Germline values: CDR1 SEHNR, CDR2 FQNEAQ (reference sequence). The CDR3 sequence is 13 residues long. Researchers ran the PCR with 60 Vbeta and 13 Jbeta primers. Measured with immunoSEQ multiplex PCR; TCRdb has only the in-frame clones, and not every one. The data contain 150,000 to 200,000 clones, around 81% of them singletons. As concerns this clone: One end of the junction fails to match germline, which may point to a read error.

Sequencing used PBMCs. This chain connects TRBV7-9 to TRBJ1-1, with D unclear. The clonotype originates from a woman aged 25 to 39 in good health and CMV-seropositive. The DNA of the CDR3 is TGTTCCAGCAGCCCAACGGGGTCCGCTGAAGCTTTCTTT. This sequence encodes CSSSPTGSAEAFF.